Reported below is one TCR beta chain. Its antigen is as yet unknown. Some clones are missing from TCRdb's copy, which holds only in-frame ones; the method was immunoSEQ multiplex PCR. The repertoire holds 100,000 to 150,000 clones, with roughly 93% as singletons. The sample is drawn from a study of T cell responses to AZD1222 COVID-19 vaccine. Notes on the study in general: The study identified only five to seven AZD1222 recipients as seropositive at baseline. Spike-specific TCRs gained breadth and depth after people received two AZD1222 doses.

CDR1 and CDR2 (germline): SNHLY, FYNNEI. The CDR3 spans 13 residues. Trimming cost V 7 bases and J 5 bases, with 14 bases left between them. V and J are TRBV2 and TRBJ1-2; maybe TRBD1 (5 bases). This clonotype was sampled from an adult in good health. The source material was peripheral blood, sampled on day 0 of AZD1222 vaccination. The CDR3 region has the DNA TGTGCCAGCATAACGGGGGGTGGGTATGGCTACACCTTC. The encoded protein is CASITGGGYGYTF.